This T cell receptor (beta chain) was sequenced during a study of cytomegalovirus exposure and HLA in healthy donors (dated by TCRdb to 2016 to 2017). The study in broad terms: An earlier analysis of roughly 630 of the donors reported about 290 Gb of sequence data and 117 million unique TCR beta sequences from about 200 million T cells. The later analysis used no new phenotypic data to find candidate immune exposures, relying instead on TCR beta sequences and their occurrence across donors. Genome-wide SNP genotypes for about 55% of the 666 donors were used in a later genetic analysis, which treated that subset as a discovery cohort. Among 300 to 450 genotyped donors of the cohort, an average of about 240,000 unique TCR beta nucleotide sequences were sequenced per donor, around 20% of them non-productive. The study used immunosequencing to profile the T cell repertoires of around 600 subjects and linked those repertoires to cytomegalovirus serostatus. Because of strong linkage in the cohort, a few DR-DQ haplotypes were treated as single units for association and clustering. The study combined high-throughput TCR immunosequencing, statistical association of individual TCRs with disease status, and machine learning to predict cytomegalovirus infection status. Around 320 gigabases of sequencing data and tens of millions of unique TCR sequences were included in an early release covering roughly 700 HLA-typed donors. Donor age, sex, ethnicity and CMV serostatus were compiled alongside the repertoire data. In an earlier analysis of over 550 of the donors, high-throughput TCR beta sequencing was used to judge whether each TCR beta V gene segment behaved as functional or pseudogenic. The genetic ancestry cluster associated with self-reported Caucasian donors included about 84% of the approximately 410 genotyped donors. Typing coverage differed by locus: A, B, C, DRB1 and DQB1 were typed in about 629-640 donors, DQA1 in 500 to 550, DPA1 in 606, and DPB1 in about 450. Besides the first cohort of 666 subjects, a separate validation cohort made up of 120 different subjects was used. Both class I and class II loci were covered by HLA typing, at four-digit resolution. The study was designed to test whether signatures of past pathogen exposure could be identified by cataloging public T cell receptors. All discovery cohort repertoires had been generated using a single sequencing platform. A later analysis re-analyzed previously published TCR beta repertoires from 600 to 850 donors and added high-resolution HLA genotyping to study TCR occurrence patterns. The study at large found these results: In a later analysis, HLA-associated TCR beta chains showed more clonal expansion and lower generation probabilities than non-associated chains that were equally common. Strong co-occurrence of HLA alleles, especially DR and DQ, made assigning TCR associations to individual alleles difficult. Several of the top co-occurrence clusters appeared to be linked to parvovirus B19, influenza, CMV and Epstein-Barr virus, according to a later analysis. In vitro tests confirmed that a few of the cytomegalovirus-associated TCR beta chains recognize cytomegalovirus antigens. V-gene and J-gene trimming of TCR beta chains was associated with a missense DCLRE1C variant in a later genetic analysis, and the association was replicated in an independent cohort. A total of roughly 160 TCR beta chains were listed by the study as associated with cytomegalovirus. Most TCR sequences were seen in very few donors, while some public TCRs were found in many individuals. Because counts were too low, seventeen rarely observed V segments, including chromosome 9 orphons, were excluded from the earlier analysis of around 640 of the donors. Correlated functional status among segregating V segments might reflect linkage disequilibrium, but an unknown experimental factor could not be ruled out. A cluster of highly shared sequence variants was judged likely to be a technical artifact of the sequencing pipeline. Presence/absence analyses assumed roughly uniform sequencing depth across donors, an assumption that may not hold. According to the authors, the approach could potentially be generalized to other disease states and immunological phenotypes. According to a later analysis, most CMV-associated TCR beta chains appeared to be HLA-restricted, and the HLA associations seemed to be driven largely by CMV exposure. A later genetic analysis reported fewer N-insertions in productive TCRs among donors in an Asian-associated ancestry cluster than the roughly 690-donor mean. In this cohort, only TCR beta chains were sequenced, and detectable features were limited by the absence of alpha or paired-chain data. The 87-base-pair reads could not distinguish some IMGT-functional V segments, including TRBV6-2 and TRBV6-3, so those segments were excluded. A later analysis found that TCR association rates varied across HLA loci, with DRB1 alleles showing the most associated TCRs and HLA-C alleles the fewest. The only immune exposure information available for the cohort was CMV serostatus. Cytomegalovirus status was reported to be diagnosed by the classifier with high specificity and sensitivity in both the original and validation cohorts. Broadly in line with IMGT annotations, most TCR beta V segments showed up in productive rearrangements about 87% or about 30% of the time in an earlier analysis of around 550 of the donors. Specific HLA alleles were associated with roughly 16,000 TCR beta sequences at a false discovery rate of 0.05 in a later analysis. HLA typing was unavailable for some donors at each locus, so association tests used only the typed subset. A further reported finding was that TCR beta sequences accurately predicted the HLA-A and HLA-B alleles for most subjects in the first cohort.

CDR1 and CDR2 are read off the germline V gene (reference sequence) as LNHDA and SQIVND. V has 4 bases trimmed and J has 6 bases trimmed; junction bases matching no gene number 6. The CDR3, from cysteine to phenylalanine, totals 17 residues. Left in the record is the CDR3 DNA by itself, 51 bases read in frame from the first base. A note on this clone: The target of this receptor is not known. The sample holds no much larger clone one base away, and base qualities are not on file.

Library preparation used the immunoSEQ multiplex PCR assay. The multiplex PCR relied on a mix of 60 forward primers for TCR Vbeta segments and 13 reverse primers for TCR Jbeta segments. Amplification of the CDR3 region of rearranged TCR beta genes was performed with a multiplex PCR assay on genomic DNA. The Illumina HiSeq System was used to sequence the amplified TCR beta libraries as 87-base-pair reads. Regarding the original processing steps: A later analysis counted tens of millions of unique TCR beta chains across the 600 to 850 repertoires, and 10 million to 11 million of these chains were shared by at least two donors. Raw reads were error-corrected and collapsed into unique sequences by a nearest-neighbor algorithm in which closely related sequences were merged to remove PCR and sequencing errors. Alignment of CDR3 sequences to IMGT reference sequences was used to assign V, D and J gene segments. For a sequence to be retained, a match of at least six nucleotides was required to both a V gene segment and a J gene segment. A rearrangement counted as productive if the CDR3 had no stop codons and remained in frame with V and J, and every other rearrangement counted as non-productive. CDR3 was defined according to IMGT convention as the region running from the second conserved V-encoded cysteine to the conserved J-encoded phenylalanine. In an earlier analysis of 500 to 650 of the donors, sequences lacking an unambiguous match to a single V gene segment were excluded. An earlier analysis of a few hundred of the donors classified V segments as functional when productive rearrangements were above 56.7% and as segregating when the standard deviation between donors was above 5%. A statistical classification framework was built to diagnose cytomegalovirus status from the catalog of TCR beta chain sequences. A later analysis assigned V and J genes by comparing TCR nucleotide sequences with IMGT/GENE-DB human TR gene sequences. Using the TCRdist pipeline, a later analysis assigned CDR3 sequences along with most-parsimonious VDJ recombination scenarios. In a later analysis, each TCR beta chain was defined by its CDR3 amino acid sequence together with its V-gene family, and reads lacking a unique V-gene family were excluded. In a later analysis, 450 to 600 highly shared, low-generation-probability nucleotide sequences were removed to address suspected cross-contamination and a sequencing artifact. For each public chain, a later analysis derived a clonal expansion index from normalized ranks of inferred template counts within each repertoire. In a later analysis, generation probabilities were computed with a VDJ recombination model fitted to out-of-frame rearrangements, and the resulting probabilities were checked against IGoR. In a later analysis, hypergeometric tests were used to score TCR-TCR, TCR-HLA and TCR-CMV co-occurrence, with a repertoire-size bias correction applied to TCR pairs. In a later analysis, false discovery rates were estimated by permuting HLA or CMV assignments 20 times. A later analysis grouped co-occurring TCRs with DBSCAN, adding TCRdist sequence similarity when clustering within HLA-allele-positive subsets. Repertoires with fewer than 30,000 or more than 120,000 public chains, plus five repertoires with anomalous nucleotide sharing, were excluded from co-occurrence clustering. Entries here come from immuneACCESS through TCRdb and include only in-frame sequences with V and J called. Some clones fail to appear in such tables; in the studies checked, an unresolved V gene covers under half of the shortfall, and the cause of the remainder is unknown. The V and J calls and clone size were taken over from that table, and D and trimming were inferred from the DNA. The sample profile shows about 190,000 clones; over 70% of them were found once. The top ten constitute about 2% of the sample.

The cohort was made up of roughly 670 healthy bone marrow donors. At the time of sampling, every cohort member was nominally healthy, though immune exposures that went unrecorded were likely present. The donor tested CMV seropositive, placing the donor among the 289 seropositive members of the cohort. Every donor gave a peripheral blood sample, and the peripheral blood mononuclear cells from that sample were used for TCR beta sequencing. The Qiagen DNeasy Blood Extraction Kit was used to extract genomic DNA from the blood cell samples. Rearrangement joined TRBV19 to TRBJ2-2, with TRBD2 identical over 15 junction bases. Sequencing used PBMCs. This clonotype was obtained from a woman aged 18-29 years in good health and CMV-seropositive. The DNA sequence is as follows: TGTGCCAGTAGTACCCCATGGACTAGCGGGGGGGCCGGGGAGCTGTTTTTT. This yields the protein CASSTPWTSGGAGELFF.